These 29 T cell receptor beta chains were sequenced from one sample in a study of T cells expressing NK-cell markers. Following a re-call of the 5' RACE reads, TCRdb has one entry per CDR3 protein and lacks DNA. Its table lists 300,000 to 450,000 distinct CDR3 sequences. Sequenced: blood T cells: a sorted CD56 or NKG2C T cell subset, CD4+ or CD8+ T cells, or bulk PBMC T cells (not recorded which). The receptors were gathered from a man aged 18-70 years in good health.

This chain connects TRBV2 to TRBJ1-5. CDR3 length: 16 amino acids. Germline CDR1 and CDR2: SNHLY and FYNNEI. The CDR3 protein is CASSDLRTLIDQPQHF.

This chain joins TRBV5-1 and TRBJ2-7; TCRdb outputs TRBD2, but without DNA this stays unchecked. Per the germline V gene, CDR1 is SGHRS and CDR2 is YFSETQ. The CDR3 is 15 residues long. This CDR3 is CASKTASGAYYEQYF.

The genes are TRBV6-1 and TRBJ2-1; with no DNA, the TCRdb D assignment of TRBD1 cannot be verified. Per germline, CDR1 MNHNS and CDR2 SASEGT. This CDR3 has 18 amino acids. CDR3 protein: CASSERTAGRSSYNEQFF.

The rearrangement uses TRBV24-1 and TRBJ2-3; TCRdb designates TRBD2, a call that cannot be tested without DNA. This CDR3 has 15 amino acids. Germline V gene sequence: CDR1 KGHDR, CDR2 SFDVKD. CDR3 sequence reads: CATSDPGAVAGTQYF.

The genes are TRBV2 and TRBJ2-3; checking the TCRdb D call of TRBD2 is not possible without DNA. The CDR3 totals 14 residues. Germline V gene sequence: CDR1 SNHLY, CDR2 FYNNEI. The CDR3 loop is CASNTRGGTDTQYF. Drawing the rest from reference TRBV2 and TRBJ2-3, the complete variable domain is EPEVTQTPSHQVTQMGQEVILRCVPISNHLYFYWYRQILGQKVEFLVSFYNNEISEKSEIFDDQFSVERPDGSNFTLKIRSTKLEDSAMYFCASNTRGGTDTQYFGPGTRLTVL.

CDR3 amino acids: CASTSGQTYEQYF. The V call is TRBV19, the J call TRBJ2-7; TCRdb calls TRBD1, which cannot be checked without DNA. The CDR3 extends over 13 amino acids. In germline, CDR1 is LNHDA, CDR2 SQIVND (reference sequence).

This chain joins TRBV6-1 and TRBJ2-1; TCRdb selects TRBD2, and the lack of DNA leaves this call unchecked. This CDR3 region has 15 residues. CDR1 and CDR2 from the germline V gene are MNHNS and SASEGT. CDR3 sequence reads: CASSGWGEGKNEQFF.

The J gene is TRBJ2-3, the V gene TRBV5-1. This CDR3 comprises 12 residues. The V gene's germline CDR1 is SGHRS and CDR2 YFSETQ. Here the CDR3 reads CASTAGQDTQYF.

The chain links TRBV6-2 or TRBV6-3 to TRBJ2-1; TCRdb outputs TRBD2, but without DNA this stays unchecked. The CDR3 runs 12 residues. Germline CDR1 reads MNHEY; CDR2 reads SVGEGT. The CDR3 is CASRGLGGEQFF.

The chain links TRBV11-1 to TRBJ2-5; TCRdb's D call, TRBD2, is unchecked because there is no DNA. Germline V gives CDR1 SGHAT, CDR2 FQDESV (reference sequence). The CDR3 length is 18 residues. The CDR3: CASSLFTLAGNRVGTQYF.

The gene calls are TRBV5-1 and TRBJ1-1; TCRdb reports TRBD1, a call that lacks DNA to check it against. Per germline, CDR1 SGHRS and CDR2 YFSETQ. CDR3 size: 14 residues. The CDR3 sequence: CASSPRGGDTEAFF.

The V call is TRBV30, the J call TRBJ2-5; the TCRdb call, TRBD1, lacks DNA for checking. Germline V gene lookup returns CDR1 GTSNPN and CDR2 SVGIG (reference sequence). The CDR3 sequence is 16 residues long. CDR3 sequence reads: CAWSLSTGSRGGTQYF.

This CDR3 is CSYTPGLAGGSTDTQYF. V is TRBV29-1 and J is TRBJ2-3; as DNA is missing, the TRBD2 call by TCRdb cannot be tested. CDR3 length equals 17 residues. CDR1 and CDR2 (germline): SQVTM, ANQGSEA.

The chain combines TRBV6-5 with TRBJ1-1; there is no DNA to check the TCRdb D call of TRBD1. Germline-derived CDR1 and CDR2 are MNHEY and SVGAGI. The CDR3 sequence is 14 residues long. CDR3 region: CASSYTPGGTEAFF.

The chain joins TRBV6-1 to TRBJ2-7. The CDR3 length is 14 residues. Per germline, CDR1 MNHNS and CDR2 SASEGT. The CDR3 loop reads CASRSVMVGYEQYF.

V is TRBV6-5 and J is TRBJ1-4. The CDR3 length is 16 residues. Germline CDR1 MNHEY, CDR2 SVGAGI. The CDR3 loop is CASRQTGGATNEKLFF.

This rearrangement joins TRBV7-2 to TRBJ2-5; the D call from TCRdb, TRBD2, cannot be confirmed without DNA. This CDR3 has 13 residues. Germline V CDR1 and CDR2: SGHTA, FQGNSA. CDR3 protein: CASSLASGGPQYF. Full variable domain (missing parts from reference TRBV7-2 and TRBJ2-5): GAGVSQSPSNKVTEKGKDVELRCDPISGHTALYWYRQSLGQGLEFLIYFQGNSAPDKSGLPSDRFSAERTGGSVSTLTIQRTQQEDSAVYLCASSLASGGPQYFGPGTRLLVL.

The genes are TRBV6-2 or TRBV6-3 and TRBJ1-5; TCRdb's D call of TRBD1 is untestable without DNA. Germline V gives CDR1 MNHEY, CDR2 SVGEGT. CDR3 size: 15 residues. CDR3 protein: CASTFGQGDNQPQHF.

This CDR3 is CASIGGSGANVLTF. The V and J genes are TRBV3-1 and TRBJ2-6. Germline CDR1 reads LGHDT; CDR2 reads YNNKEL (reference sequence). This CDR3 has 14 residues.

The gene calls are TRBV7-8 and TRBJ2-2; absent DNA, TCRdb's TRBD1 call cannot be checked. In germline, CDR1 is SGHVS, CDR2 FQNEAQ. The CDR3 sequence is 18 residues long. The CDR3 here is CASSLTEQTGHNTGELFF.

This sequence joins TRBV12-3 or TRBV12-4 and TRBJ1-3. This CDR3 has 15 amino acids. CDR3 residues: CASSSREGPGGTIYF.

CDR3 amino acids: CASSQVSTDNEQFF. V is TRBV4-1 and J is TRBJ2-1. The CDR3 extends over 14 amino acids. CDR1 and CDR2 from the germline V gene are MGHRA and YSYEKL.

The chain links TRBV4-2 to TRBJ1-3; TCRdb's D call of TRBD1 is untestable without DNA. Germline CDR1 and CDR2: LGHNA and YNFKEQ. This CDR3 has 16 amino acids. CDR3: CASSRKGGNSGNTIYF.

V gene TRBV29-1 combines with J gene TRBJ2-6; TCRdb's D gene call, TRBD1, goes unchecked for lack of DNA. Germline CDR1 is SQVTM and CDR2 is ANQGSEA. The CDR3 consists of 15 residues. CDR3 in amino acids: CSVKQGSAGANVLTF.

The J gene is TRBJ2-1, the V gene TRBV4-2; TCRdb's D gene call, TRBD2, goes unchecked for lack of DNA. Germline V gene sequence: CDR1 LGHNA, CDR2 YNFKEQ. CDR3 length: 17 residues. The CDR3 here is CASSQGRILAGVNEQFF.

The chain carries TRBV28 and TRBJ2-7. Germline loops: CDR1 MDHEN, CDR2 SYDVKM. This CDR3 is built from 14 residues. CDR3 sequence: CASSLDRGPFKQYF.

The chain is built from TRBV5-6 and TRBJ2-5; TCRdb's D call, TRBD1, is unchecked because there is no DNA. The CDR3 has 14 amino acids. CDR1 and CDR2 from the germline V gene are SGHDT and YYEEEE. The CDR3 is CASSTLDREETQYF.

This chain connects TRBV5-1 to TRBJ2-5; TCRdb lists TRBD1, though no DNA is available to test this call. Germline V gives CDR1 SGHRS, CDR2 YFSETQ. The CDR3 sequence is 14 residues long. CDR3 sequence reads: CASSPGTYSETQYF.

The rearrangement uses TRBV27 and TRBJ2-3; the TCRdb call, TRBD2, lacks DNA for checking. Germline CDR1 and CDR2: MNHEY and SMNVEV (reference sequence). The CDR3 contains 16 residues. CDR3 loop: CASSFIGLDKTDTQYF.